The rows below give T cell receptor beta chains drawn from one sample of a study of T cells in Graves' hyperthyroidism and ophthalmopathy. TCRdb passed the multiplex PCR reads through MiXCR, listing each CDR3 protein once. The table records approximately 400,000 distinct CDR3 sequences, 13% to 15% of them present only once. The material sequenced was blood. These TCRs come from a woman aged 25 to 45 with Graves' ophthalmopathy. Both conserved end residues are part of each CDR3. D genes are given only for firm matches. Some rows mark clone size as missing; the rest say once, few, many or name a class of expanded clone.

J gene	clone size	D gene	V gene	CDR3 protein	CDR3 DNA
TRBJ2-3	once	TRBD2	TRBV20-1	CSADGLAGALTDTQYF	TGCAGTGCTGACGGACTAGCGGGGGCGCTCACAGATACGCAGTATTTT
TRBJ2-5	many	-	TRBV12-3/TRBV12-4	CASSFYWEETQYF	TGTGCCAGCAGTTTCTATTGGGAAGAGACCCAGTACTTC
TRBJ2-5	many	TRBD2	TRBV27	CASSLLAGGVGTQYF	TGTGCCAGCAGTTTGCTAGCGGGGGGAGTCGGGACCCAGTACTTC
TRBJ2-1	many	TRBD2	TRBV27	CASSSGLAGEYNEQFF	TGTGCCAGCAGTTCCGGACTAGCGGGGGAGTACAATGAGCAGTTCTTC
TRBJ2-1	-	-	TRBV5-5	CASSPRGAAYNEQFF	TGTGCCAGCAGCCCCAGGGGGGCTGCCTACAATGAGCAGTTCTTC
TRBJ1-6	few	TRBD1	TRBV7-8	CASSLGDSSYNSPLHF	TGTGCCAGCAGCTTGGGGGACAGCTCCTATAATTCACCCCTCCACTTT
TRBJ1-3	-	-	TRBV29-1	CSVDEGGNTIYF	TGCAGCGTTGATGAAGGAGGAAACACCATATATTTT
TRBJ2-5	many	-	TRBV29-1	CSVEKDNQETQYF	TGCAGCGTTGAAAAGGACAACCAAGAGACCCAGTACTTC
TRBJ1-1	many	-	TRBV11-2	CASSSQALNTEAFF	TGTGCCAGCAGCTCCCAGGCTCTGAACACTGAAGCTTTCTTT
TRBJ1-6	few	TRBD1	TRBV6-1	CASSGDRVSNSPLHF	TGTGCCAGCAGTGGGGACAGGGTGAGTAATTCACCCCTCCACTTT
TRBJ2-2	many	-	TRBV20-1	CSAVVHTGELFF	TGCAGTGCGGTAGTCCACACCGGGGAGCTGTTTTTT
TRBJ1-1	-	-	TRBV29-1	CSVPWGYTEAFF	TGCAGCGTCCCGTGGGGGTACACTGAAGCTTTCTTT
TRBJ2-1	-	-	TRBV24-1	CATSDPPGEPEQFF	TGTGCCACCAGTGATCCGCCGGGAGAGCCTGAGCAGTTCTTC
TRBJ1-5	many	-	TRBV27	CASRRGAVNQPQHF	TGTGCCAGCAGAAGGGGGGCGGTCAATCAGCCCCAGCATTTT
TRBJ1-2	many	TRBD1	TRBV28	CASSFPGQGYYGYTF	TGTGCCAGCAGTTTTCCGGGACAGGGCTACTATGGCTACACCTTC
TRBJ1-1	many	-	TRBV9	CASKGTWWDTEAFF	TGTGCCAGCAAGGGAACTTGGTGGGACACTGAAGCTTTCTTT
TRBJ1-5	many	TRBD1	TRBV5-5	CASSFHPGTAEGQPQHF	TGTGCCAGCAGCTTTCACCCCGGGACAGCTGAGGGTCAGCCCCAGCATTTT
TRBJ1-2	-	-	TRBV2	CASSEVASDYGYTF	TGTGCCAGCAGTGAAGTGGCCAGTGACTATGGCTACACCTTC
TRBJ1-2	once	-	TRBV6-2/TRBV6-3	CASSPGVDRSFYGYTF	TGTGCCAGCAGTCCGGGAGTGGACAGAAGTTTTTATGGCTACACCTTC
TRBJ2-3	many	-	TRBV20-1	CSALPTDTQYF	TGCAGTGCTCTACCGACAGATACGCAGTATTTT
TRBJ2-1	many	TRBD2	TRBV2	CASRPPGGGYNEQFF	TGTGCCAGCAGACCCCCGGGGGGGGGTTACAATGAGCAGTTCTTC
TRBJ2-1	-	-	TRBV4-1	CASSQVWTGGNFNEQFF	TGCGCCAGCAGCCAAGTCTGGACGGGGGGCAATTTCAATGAGCAGTTCTTC
TRBJ1-2	-	-	TRBV28	CASSSWTVVAYGYTF	TGTGCCAGCAGTTCGTGGACAGTGGTCGCCTATGGCTACACCTTC
TRBJ1-4	many	-	TRBV30	CAWSGGGTNEKLFF	TGTGCCTGGAGTGGAGGGGGAACTAATGAAAAACTGTTTTTT
TRBJ1-5	many	-	TRBV10-3	CAIKDTAATQPQHF	TGTGCCATCAAGGATACGGCAGCAACTCAGCCCCAGCATTTT
TRBJ1-1	many	-	TRBV6-5	CASSYKRDTEAFF	TGTGCCAGCAGTTACAAAAGGGATACTGAAGCTTTCTTT
TRBJ2-3	once	-	TRBV19	CASSMGVGTGDTQYF	TGTGCCAGTAGTATGGGGGTGGGTACGGGGGATACGCAGTATTTT
TRBJ2-1	many	-	TRBV6-5	CASSYNSREFNEQFF	TGTGCCAGCAGTTACAATTCAAGGGAATTCAATGAGCAGTTCTTC